This T cell receptor beta chain was observed in a study of OX40 agonist ivuxolimab in advanced cancers. Assay used: immunoSEQ multiplex PCR; TCRdb lists only in-frame clones, some missing. The sample records 70,000 to 85,000 clones, roughly 86% being singletons. The material was CD4+ or CD8+ T cells sorted from blood, obtained in a trial of the OX40 agonist ivuxolimab. The TCR was taken from an adult with an advanced solid tumor such as melanoma, head and neck, liver or kidney cancer.

Here the CDR3 DNA reads TGCGCCAGCAGCCAAGAGGGCAGGAATCAGCCCCAGCATTTT. Translating gives CASSQEGRNQPQHF. V usage is TRBV4-3 and J usage is TRBJ1-5; D not certain. This CDR3 is 14 amino acids long. V lost 0 bases, J lost 4 bases, and 7 bases lay in between. Per the germline V gene, CDR1 is LGHNA and CDR2 is YSLEER.